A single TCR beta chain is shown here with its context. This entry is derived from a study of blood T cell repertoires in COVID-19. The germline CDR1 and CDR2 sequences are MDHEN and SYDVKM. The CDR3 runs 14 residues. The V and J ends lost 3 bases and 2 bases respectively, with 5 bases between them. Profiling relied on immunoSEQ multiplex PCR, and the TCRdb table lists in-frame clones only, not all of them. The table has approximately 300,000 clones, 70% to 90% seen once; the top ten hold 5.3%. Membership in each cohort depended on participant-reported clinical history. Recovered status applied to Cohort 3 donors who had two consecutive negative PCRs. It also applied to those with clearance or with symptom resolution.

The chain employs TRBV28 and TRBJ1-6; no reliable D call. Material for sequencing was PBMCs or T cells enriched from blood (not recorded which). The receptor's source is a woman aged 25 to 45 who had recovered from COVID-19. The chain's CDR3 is CASSLSAYNSPLHF. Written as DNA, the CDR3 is TGTGCCAGCAGTTTGTCAGCCTATAATTCACCCCTCCACTTT.